A single sample gave rise to the 32 T cell receptor beta chains below, sequenced in a study of control samples from healthy donors and cancer patients. Measured with immunoSEQ multiplex PCR; TCRdb has only the in-frame clones, and not every one. The sample consists of under 200,000 clones, approximately 94% of them appearing once. The sample was PBMCs. The receptors here all came from a man in his sixties with colorectal cancer.

The genes are TRBV6-1 and TRBJ2-1; D is ambiguous. V was shortened by 2 bases and J by 7 bases, with 15 bases between the two germline ends. The CDR3 covers 15 residues. Germline V gives CDR1 MNHNS, CDR2 SASEGT. CDR3 residues: CASSELVRSGNEQFF. The CDR3 DNA reads TGTGCCAGCAGTGAACTGGTCAGGTCCGGGAATGAGCAGTTCTTC.

The chain employs TRBV3-1 (or the pseudogene TRBV3-2) and TRBJ1-2; D call uncertain. Per germline, CDR1 LGHDT and CDR2 YNNKEL (reference sequence). The CDR3 totals 15 residues. Trimming cost V 1 base and J 4 bases, with 13 bases left between them. The CDR3 DNA sequence: TGTGCCAGCAGCCAAGGTAACGCAGGCGGCTATGGCTACACCTTC. Encoded protein: CASSQGNAGGYGYTF.

The count of this clone is one. The chain couples TRBV18 to TRBJ1-2; the D is unclear. The germline V gene encodes CDR1 KGHSH and CDR2 LQKENI. Trimming removed 2 bases from V and 0 bases from J, with 10 bases in between. The CDR3 consists of 15 residues. The CDR3 sequence is CASSPMDGSNYGYTF. As DNA, the CDR3 is TGTGCCAGCTCACCAATGGACGGCTCTAACTATGGCTACACCTTC.

This chain connects TRBV5-1 to TRBJ2-3; no firm D call. Germline CDR1 is SGHRS and CDR2 is YFSETQ. V lost 4 bases, J lost 0 bases, and 15 bases lay in between. The CDR3 totals 16 residues. The CDR3 DNA follows: TGCGCCAGCAGCAGAGAAGGACCGGCTAGCACAGATACGCAGTATTTT. This codes for CASSREGPASTDTQYF. Variable domain in full (rest from reference TRBV5-1 and TRBJ2-3): KAGVTQTPRYLIKTRGQQVTLSCSPISGHRSVSWYQQTPGQGLQFLFEYFSETQRNKGNFPGRFSGRQFSNSRSEMNVSTLELGDSALYLCASSREGPASTDTQYFGPGTRLTVL.

The rearrangement links TRBV6-5 to TRBJ2-7, with D perhaps being TRBD1 or TRBD2 (5 bases each). From germline, CDR1 is MNHEY and CDR2 SVGAGI. The CDR3 totals 15 residues. Trimming stripped 7 bases from V and 5 bases from J, with 21 bases between. In nucleotides, the CDR3 is TGTGCCAGCACCCCCGGGACGGCGTCCGGGGACGAGCAGTACTTC. Protein sequence: CASTPGTASGDEQYF.

This clone was found once. The sample carries other DNA sequences with the same CDR3. V is TRBV7-2 and J is TRBJ2-7; D is unresolved. The CDR3 spans 11 residues. Trimming removed 5 bases at V and 4 bases at J, with 6 bases between. Germline V gene sequence: CDR1 SGHTA, CDR2 FQGNSA. The CDR3 coding sequence is TGTGCCAGCAGCCCCTCGTACGAGCAGTACTTC. Translated, it gives CASSPSYEQYF.

The chain couples TRBV7-2 to TRBJ2-1; perhaps TRBD1 as D (5 bases). Germline-derived CDR1 and CDR2 are SGHTA and FQGNSA. The CDR3 length is 12 residues. With 5 bases removed from V and 7 bases from J, the gap between germline ends came to 9 bases. CDR3 sequence: CASSRSGNEQFF. Written as DNA, the CDR3 is TGTGCCAGCAGCCGTTCAGGGAATGAGCAGTTCTTC.

The genes are TRBV19 and TRBJ2-1, with 7 bases that match TRBD1. The junction had 7 bases not matched to a gene; V was cut back by 6 bases and J by 14 bases. This CDR3 contains 11 residues. Germline CDR1 reads LNHDA; CDR2 reads SQIVND (reference sequence). Here the CDR3 reads CASRMDRLKFF. For the CDR3, the DNA is TGTGCCAGTAGGATGGACAGGTTGAAGTTCTTC.

The CDR3 reads CASSPLGRNTEAFF. The CDR3 coding sequence is TGTGCCAGCAGCCCATTGGGCAGGAACACTGAAGCTTTCTTT. The chain carries TRBV7-2 and TRBJ1-1; no clear D gene. Germline V gene lookup returns CDR1 SGHTA and CDR2 FQGNSA. The CDR3 spans 14 residues. V gave up 5 bases and J gave up 1 base, with 11 bases separating them.

This clone occurred a few times. The gene calls are TRBV27 and TRBJ1-5; no clear D. Germline V CDR1 and CDR2: MNHEY, SMNVEV (reference sequence). The V and J ends lost 2 bases and 3 bases respectively, with 11 bases between them. The CDR3 extends over 15 amino acids. CDR3 region: CASSLSGISNQPQHF. The CDR3 DNA follows: TGTGCCAGCAGTTTAAGTGGAATTTCCAATCAGCCCCAGCATTTT.

V usage is TRBV3-1 (or the pseudogene TRBV3-2) and J usage is TRBJ2-5, with D perhaps TRBD1 (5 bases). With 6 bases removed from V and 2 bases from J, the gap between germline ends came to 7 bases. The germline CDR1 and CDR2 sequences are LGHDT and YNNKEL (reference sequence). There are 12 residues in the CDR3. The CDR3 nucleotides are TGTGCCAGCAGGGGGCCTCAAGAGACCCAGTACTTC. It yields the protein CASRGPQETQYF.

The J gene is TRBJ2-5, the V gene TRBV11-2, with D uncertain. Per germline, CDR1 SGHAT and CDR2 FQNNGV. The V gene lost 1 base and the J gene lost 4 bases, with 13 bases spanning the gap. This CDR3 comprises 15 residues. CDR3 in amino acids: CASSLGGGKGETQYF. CDR3 DNA: TGTGCCAGCAGCTTAGGGGGTGGAAAGGGAGAGACCCAGTACTTC.

This chain links TRBV30 with TRBJ1-5, with D perhaps matching TRBD1 (5 bases). This CDR3 has 13 residues. Germline V CDR1 and CDR2: GTSNPN, SVGIG (reference sequence). V gave up 2 bases and J gave up 5 bases, with 10 bases separating them. The CDR3 reads CAWSSGGDQPQHF. CDR3 DNA: TGTGCCTGGAGTAGTGGGGGGGATCAGCCCCAGCATTTT.

The genes are TRBV7-8 and TRBJ1-4, with TRBD1 matching over 11 bases. The CDR3 length is 14 residues. Unmatched junction bases numbered 2, after V lost 5 bases and J lost 6 bases. Germline V gene lookup returns CDR1 SGHVS and CDR2 FQNEAQ. The CDR3 sequence: CASSQGQGDEKLFF. Here the CDR3 DNA reads TGTGCCAGCAGCCAGGGACAGGGGGATGAAAAACTGTTTTTT.

This sequence joins TRBV7-2 and TRBJ2-5; D is unclear. The germline V and J ends were trimmed by 4 bases and 2 bases, with 8 bases remaining between them. The CDR3 spans 13 residues. The germline gives CDR1 SGHTA, CDR2 FQGNSA. This chain's CDR3 is CASSSQRQETQYF. The CDR3 DNA reads as TGTGCCAGCAGCTCGCAACGGCAAGAGACCCAGTACTTC.

The chain combines TRBV11-2 with TRBJ2-7; 11 positions agree with TRBD2. This CDR3 is built from 15 residues. The trim removed 5 bases at V and 3 bases at J, leaving 6 bases unmatched. CDR1 SGHAT and CDR2 FQNNGV come from the germline V gene. Here the CDR3 DNA reads TGTGCCAGCAGCATCACTAGCGGGGGCATCTACGAGCAGTACTTC. It specifies CASSITSGGIYEQYF.

The rearrangement uses TRBV5-6 and TRBJ2-3; D remains unclear. Trimming shortened V by 2 bases and J by 2 bases, and 9 bases separated the two germline ends. Germline loops: CDR1 SGHDT, CDR2 YYEEEE. CDR3 length: 14 residues. CDR3 in amino acids: CASSFGAATDTQYF. In nucleotides, the CDR3 is TGTGCCAGCAGCTTTGGCGCCGCCACAGATACGCAGTATTTT.

As regards this clone: A junction boundary mismatches the germline segment, possibly from a read error. In DNA, the CDR3 is TGTGCCAGCAGCTTCCCAACAGGGTCCTCTAATTCACCCCTCCACTTT. Residues: CASSFPTGSSNSPLHF. The chain links TRBV5-4 to TRBJ1-6, with D perhaps TRBD1 (6 bases). The CDR3 length is 16 residues. Germline CDR1 SGHNT, CDR2 YYREEE (reference sequence).

This rearrangement joins TRBV9 to TRBJ2-7; weak D call: TRBD2 (6 bases). Per the germline V gene, CDR1 is SGDLS and CDR2 is YYNGEE. This CDR3 has 14 amino acids. V was clipped by 0 bases and J by 5 bases, with 12 bases between them. The CDR3 sequence is CASSVGPSADEQYF. The CDR3 nucleotides are TGTGCCAGCAGCGTAGGTCCTAGCGCGGACGAGCAGTACTTC.

The chain carries TRBV19 and TRBJ2-2; D remains ambiguous. V dropped 6 bases and J dropped 7 bases, with 9 bases sitting between them. CDR3 size: 12 residues. Looked up from germline, CDR1 is LNHDA and CDR2 is SQIVND (reference sequence). CDR3 bases: TGTGCCAGTAGGGCGGAGTTCGGGGAGCTGTTTTTT. This gives the protein CASRAEFGELFF.

This clone appeared a single time. The chain joins TRBV19 to TRBJ1-3, with D maybe TRBD1 (6 bases). Trimming shortened V by 7 bases and J by 4 bases, and 14 bases separated the two germline ends. The CDR3 is made up of 14 amino acids. CDR1 LNHDA and CDR2 SQIVND come from the germline V gene (reference sequence). The CDR3 nucleotides are TGTGCCAGTACCTACAGGGATGCCGGAAACACCATATATTTT. It is translated as CASTYRDAGNTIYF.

The V and J genes are TRBV1 and TRBJ2-3; TRBD1 was called by the table and not checked on the DNA. TRBV1 is designated a pseudogene. The CDR3 covers 17 residues. CDR3 region: CTSSKRSQGRNTDTQYF. The CDR3 DNA follows: TGCACCAGCAGCAAGAGGTCCCAGGGGCGGAACACAGATACGCAGTATTTT.

This chain uses TRBV28 with TRBJ2-7; maybe TRBD1 (5 bases). The V end lost 8 bases, the J end lost 2 bases, and 13 bases lay between the germline ends. Germline V lookup: CDR1 MDHEN, CDR2 SYDVKM. The CDR3 runs 13 residues. The CDR3 here is CASRTRNTYEQYF. CDR3 bases: TGTGCCAGCCGGACACGCAATACCTACGAGCAGTACTTC.

The rearrangement uses TRBV5-1 and TRBJ2-5; tentatively, D is TRBD2 (6 bases). The length of the CDR3 is 15 residues. Germline V CDR1 and CDR2: SGHRS, YFSETQ. V was shortened by 0 bases and J by 5 bases, with 14 bases between the two germline ends. In DNA, the CDR3 is TGCGCCAGCAGCTTGGCACCCGGGGGAGCGGAGACCCAGTACTTC. Translating gives CASSLAPGGAETQYF.

CDR3 in amino acids: CASSLGAGEMETQYF. The CDR3 DNA reads TGTGCCAGCTCACTCGGGGCGGGGGAGATGGAGACCCAGTACTTC. The chain combines TRBV18 with TRBJ2-5, with TRBD2 matching 7 bases. The CDR3 runs to 15 residues. J was trimmed by 5 bases and V by 4 bases; bases with no gene match: 10. Looked up from germline, CDR1 is KGHSH and CDR2 is LQKENI.

The chain uses TRBV3-1 (or the pseudogene TRBV3-2) and TRBJ2-7; no clear D. CDR3 length: 12 residues. Germline CDR1 and CDR2: LGHDT and YNNKEL (reference sequence). The germline V and J ends were trimmed by 4 bases and 6 bases, with 10 bases remaining between them. CDR3 nucleotides: TGTGCCAGCAGCCCGGCCGTCGGCGAGCAGTACTTC. Translating it yields CASSPAVGEQYF.

This clone was seen only once. J is TRBJ2-5 and V is TRBV19; D is unresolved. This CDR3 spans 15 amino acids. The ends were cut back, 1 base at V and 4 bases at J, with 13 bases in the middle. CDR1 is LNHDA, CDR2 SQIVND, per germline (reference sequence). For the CDR3, the DNA is TGTGCCAGTAGTATAGGCGGCCAGTATTCAGAGACCCAGTACTTC. It encodes CASSIGGQYSETQYF.

This clone came up a few times. The genes are TRBV7-9 and TRBJ2-7; 7 bases line up with TRBD1. V shed 0 bases and J 3 bases; nucleotides not matched to a gene: 5. CDR3 length: 15 residues. The germline V gene encodes CDR1 SEHNR and CDR2 FQNEAQ (reference sequence). CDR3 region: CASSLAQAGGYEQYF. DNA of the CDR3: TGTGCCAGCAGCTTAGCCCAGGCAGGGGGCTACGAGCAGTACTTC. The whole variable domain, remainder taken from reference TRBV7-9 and TRBJ2-7, is DTGVSQNPRHKITKRGQNVTFRCDPISEHNRLYWYRQTLGQGPEFLTYFQNEAQLEKSRLLSDRFSAERPKGSFSTLEIQRTEQGDSAMYLCASSLAQAGGYEQYFGPGTRLTVT.

This chain uses TRBV30 with TRBJ2-2; D remains unclear. The V end was cut by 5 bases, the J end by 4 bases, with 14 bases between. This CDR3 comprises 14 residues. Germline V gene sequence: CDR1 GTSNPN, CDR2 SVGIG (reference sequence). The chain's CDR3 is CAWRGAASTGELFF. Here the CDR3 DNA reads TGTGCCTGGCGTGGAGCCGCGAGCACCGGGGAGCTGTTTTTT.

A few counts support this clone. The chain joins TRBV19 to TRBJ1-6, with 8 bases aligning to TRBD1. The CDR3 contains 15 residues. V gave up 6 bases and J gave up 8 bases; unmatched junction bases: 9. Germline CDR1 LNHDA, CDR2 SQIVND (reference sequence). For the CDR3, the DNA is TGTGCCAGTAGGCCAGGGACAGGAAGCGATTCACCCCTCCACTTT. Translation: CASRPGTGSDSPLHF.

The CDR3 protein is CASYGGRGNTGELFF. As DNA, the CDR3 is TGTGCCAGCTACGGGGGGCGCGGAAACACCGGGGAGCTGTTTTTT. This rearrangement joins TRBV2 to TRBJ2-2; possible D gene TRBD2, 7 bases. The CDR3 loop spans 15 amino acids. Germline-derived CDR1 and CDR2 are SNHLY and FYNNEI. V dropped 8 bases and J dropped 2 bases, with 15 bases sitting between them.

The rearrangement joins TRBV7-6 to TRBJ1-3, with D unresolved. Deletions cut 2 bases from V and 4 bases from J, with 6 bases between. This CDR3 contains 13 residues. CDR1 is SGHVS, CDR2 FNYEAQ, per germline. CDR3 sequence: CASSLTQGNTIYF. CDR3 DNA sequence: TGTGCCAGCAGCTTAACGCAGGGAAACACCATATATTTT.